The TCR beta chain under discussion was sequenced for a study of regulatory T cells in long-lasting Graves disease. Study results and caveats: The persistent group shared 2,741 public clonotypes, more than the 966 shared by new patients. The study found TRBV28, TRBJ1-2 and TRBJ2-5 favored in persistent disease.

Arm-PCR with iRepertoire HTBI primers amplified the CDR3 regions for these TCR beta libraries. From the multiplex PCR reads, TCRdb called clonotypes with MiXCR, one entry per CDR3 protein. This table holds hundreds of thousands of distinct CDR3 sequences, roughly 20% found once. Regarding time point: persistent/refractory GD, antithyroid drugs over 5 years with positive TRAb. There was RNA extracted from PBMCs, and the TCR library was made from it. Diagnoses of Graves' disease were made by American Thyroid Association guidelines. This clonotype was recorded many times. Its antigen is still unknown. V lost 3 bases to trimming and J lost 3 bases; unmatched junction nucleotides: 7. The CDR3 extends over 16 amino acids. CDR1 and CDR2 from the germline V gene are MDHEN and SYDVKM.

This chain uses TRBV28 with TRBJ2-5; 10 bases line up with TRBD1. The sample here was peripheral blood mononuclear cells (PBMCs), taken when the disease was refractory, from a patient treated with antithyroid drugs. The receptor comes from a female donor with Graves disease. The CDR3: CASSFPTGGSEETQYF. CDR3 bases: TGTGCCAGCAGTTTTCCGACAGGGGGCTCGGAAGAGACCCAGTACTTC.